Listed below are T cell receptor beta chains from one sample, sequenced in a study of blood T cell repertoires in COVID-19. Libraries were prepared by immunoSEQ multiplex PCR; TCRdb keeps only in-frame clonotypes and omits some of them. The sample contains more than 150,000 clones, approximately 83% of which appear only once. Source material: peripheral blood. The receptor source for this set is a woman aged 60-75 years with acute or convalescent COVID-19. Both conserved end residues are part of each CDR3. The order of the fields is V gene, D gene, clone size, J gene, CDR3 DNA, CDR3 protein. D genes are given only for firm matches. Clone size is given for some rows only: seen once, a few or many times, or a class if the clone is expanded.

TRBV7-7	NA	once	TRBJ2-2	TGTGCTAGCAGCCCTACAGGGACCGGGGAGCTGTTTTTT	CASSPTGTGELFF
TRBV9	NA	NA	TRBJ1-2	TGTGCCAGCAGCGTAGGACCTGGCGGGGCAGGCTATGGCTACACCTTC	CASSVGPGGAGYGYTF
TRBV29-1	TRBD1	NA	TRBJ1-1	TGCAGCGTGGACAGGGGTAGTGTTCGGAACACTGAAGCTTTCTTT	CSVDRGSVRNTEAFF
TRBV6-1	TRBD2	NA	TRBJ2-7	TGTGCCAGCAGTGATAGCGGGGGGGACTCCTACGAGCAGTACTTC	CASSDSGGDSYEQYF
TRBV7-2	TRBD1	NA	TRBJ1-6	TGTGCCAGGTCCATCGGGGACAGGGGGCACTCCTATAATTCACCCCTCCACTTT	CARSIGDRGHSYNSPLHF
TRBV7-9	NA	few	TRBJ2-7	TGTGCCAGCAGCGCTATGGGGACACGTAGCGAGCAGTACTTC	CASSAMGTRSEQYF
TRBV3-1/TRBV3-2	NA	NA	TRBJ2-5	TGTGCCAGCCGGACAACCAGCCAAGAGACCCAGTACTTC	CASRTTSQETQYF
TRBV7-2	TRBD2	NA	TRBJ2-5	TGTGCCAGCAGCTTAGCAGGACTAGCGGGGGTTGAGACCCAGTACTTC	CASSLAGLAGVETQYF
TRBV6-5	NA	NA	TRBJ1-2	TGTGCCACCCCTAGTTACGGCAGGGGCAACTATGGCTACACCTTC	CATPSYGRGNYGYTF
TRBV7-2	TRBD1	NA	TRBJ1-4	TGTGCCAGCAGCTTACGGGACAGGGCATTTGAAAAACTGTTTTTT	CASSLRDRAFEKLFF
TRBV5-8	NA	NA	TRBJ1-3	TGTGCCAGCAGCTTAAGAGACTCTGGAAACACCATATATTTT	CASSLRDSGNTIYF
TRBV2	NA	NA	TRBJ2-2	TGTGCCAGCAGCGCGAACCGGAACACCGGGGAGCTGTTTTTT	CASSANRNTGELFF
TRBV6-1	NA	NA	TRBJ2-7	TGTGCCAGCAGTGAGAGTTTCTACGAGCAGTACTTC	CASSESFYEQYF
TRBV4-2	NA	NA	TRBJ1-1	TGTGCCAGCAGCTTCGAGGTGGATGGCACTGAAGCTTTCTTT	CASSFEVDGTEAFF
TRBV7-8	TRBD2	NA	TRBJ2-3	TGTGCCAGCAGCTCGGGGGGGTTGCCAGATACGCAGTATTTT	CASSSGGLPDTQYF
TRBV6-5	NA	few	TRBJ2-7	TGTGCCAGCAACTCGGGATCGACCTACGAGCAGTACTTC	CASNSGSTYEQYF
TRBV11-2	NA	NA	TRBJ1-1	TGTGCCAGCAGCGCTCTCATGGGGGGGCACGGAGCTTTCTTT	CASSALMGGHGAFF
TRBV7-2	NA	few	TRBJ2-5	TGTGCCAGCAGTGCTGACCCGCGGGAGACCCAGTACTTC	CASSADPRETQYF
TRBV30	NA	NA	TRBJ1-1	TGTGCCTGGAGCGGACGAGGGCGGGATGAAGCTTTCTTT	CAWSGRGRDEAFF
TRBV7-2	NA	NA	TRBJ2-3	TGTGCCAGCAGCCCCTCTACCTTTCTAGCGCGGGCAGATACGCAGTATTTT	CASSPSTFLARADTQYF
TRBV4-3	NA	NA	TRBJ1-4	TGCGCCAGCAGCCAAGATATGGTCCCAGGGAACTATGAAAAACTGTTTTTT	CASSQDMVPGNYEKLFF
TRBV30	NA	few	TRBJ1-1	TGTGCCTGGAGGGGGCCACACACTGAAGCTTTCTTT	CAWRGPHTEAFF
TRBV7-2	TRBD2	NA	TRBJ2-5	TGTGCCAGCAGCTTAGAAGGTCGGCTAGCGGGCCAAGAGACCCAGTACTTC	CASSLEGRLAGQETQYF
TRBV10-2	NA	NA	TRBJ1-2	TGCGCCAGCGCCCACGAGGGCGGGAACTATGGCTACACCTTC	CASAHEGGNYGYTF
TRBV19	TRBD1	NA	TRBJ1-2	TGTGCCAGTAGTGGAACAGGGGACTATGGCTACACCTTC	CASSGTGDYGYTF
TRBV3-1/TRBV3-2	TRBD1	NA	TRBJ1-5	TGTGCCAGCAGCCATACAGGGGATCAGCCCCAGCATTTT	CASSHTGDQPQHF
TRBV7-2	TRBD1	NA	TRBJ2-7	TGTGCCAGCAGCTCCGGATGGACAGGGGGCTACGAGCAGTACTTC	CASSSGWTGGYEQYF
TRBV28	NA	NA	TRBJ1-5	TGTGCCAGCAGTCCCCCCGAACGGGTTGGCAATCAGCCCCAGCATTTT	CASSPPERVGNQPQHF
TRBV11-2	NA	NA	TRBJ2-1	TGTGCCAGCAGCTTAGATTGGGGGGGCCCTGAGCAGTTCTTC	CASSLDWGGPEQFF
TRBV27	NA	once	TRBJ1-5	TGTGCCAGCAGTTTGGACGGGGGTGGACAGCCCCAGCATTTT	CASSLDGGGQPQHF
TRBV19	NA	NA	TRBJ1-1	TGTGCCAGTAGTAGCGACAGGCTGAACACTGAAGCTTTCTTT	CASSSDRLNTEAFF
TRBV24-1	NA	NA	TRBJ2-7	TGTGCCACCAGTGATTACAGTTACGAGCAGTACTTC	CATSDYSYEQYF
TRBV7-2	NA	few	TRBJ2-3	TGTGCCAGCAGCTTAGCTGACACTAGCACAGATACGCAGTATTTT	CASSLADTSTDTQYF
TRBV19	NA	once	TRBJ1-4	TGTGCCAGTAGTATAGATCCTGGATTCGCGCGGCATGAAAAACTGTTTTTT	CASSIDPGFARHEKLFF
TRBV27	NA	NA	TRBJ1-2	TGTGCCAGCAGTCCGCGATTAAGCTACACCTTC	CASSPRLSYTF
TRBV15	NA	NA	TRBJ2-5	TGTGCCACCGGAGGACCCCAAGAGACCCAGTACTTC	CATGGPQETQYF
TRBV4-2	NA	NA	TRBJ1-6	TGTGCCAGCAGCCAAGAATTTTCGACAGGTAATTCACCCCTCCACTTT	CASSQEFSTGNSPLHF
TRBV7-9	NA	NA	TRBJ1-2	TGTGCCAGCAGCTTAGGTACTGGGACATCATTGGGTGGCTACACCTTC	CASSLGTGTSLGGYTF
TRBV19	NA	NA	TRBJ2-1	TGTGCCAGTACCTGGAGCTCCTACAATGAGCAGTTCTTC	CASTWSSYNEQFF
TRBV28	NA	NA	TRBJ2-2	TGTGCCAGCAGTTTATCGACCGGGGAGCTGTTTTTT	CASSLSTGELFF
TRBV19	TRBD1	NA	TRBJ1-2	TGTGCCAGTAGTTCGACAGGGTTAACTGCCAACTATGGCTACACCTTC	CASSSTGLTANYGYTF
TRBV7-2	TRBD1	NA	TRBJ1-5	TGTGCCAGCAGCTTATCCAAAGACAGGGGAGGCAATCAGCCCCAGCATTTT	CASSLSKDRGGNQPQHF
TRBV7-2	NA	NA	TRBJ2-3	TGTGCCAGCAGGCAGGGGTCCCTAGATACGCAGTATTTT	CASRQGSLDTQYF